The clone carrying this T cell receptor beta chain was counted a few times. What it binds is not known. Naive CD8 libraries used roughly 18,000 to 1,000,000 sorted cells and 10%, 30% or 50% RNA. When naive CD8 T cells were sorted, they were gated as CD8+CD4-CCR7+CD45RA+. The data belong to a study of molecular identifiers for immune sequencing clone quantification. With V trimmed by 0 bases and J by 2 bases, 9 bases remained unmatched. There are 18 residues in the CDR3. Per the germline V gene, CDR1 is LGHNT and CDR2 is FRNRAP. Study-wide findings and caveats: Clone sizes could be underestimated for highly expanded clones when identical TCR molecules share a barcode.

In TCRdb, the PCR reads were re-called with MiXCR into one record per CDR3 protein. The sample contains about 500,000 distinct CDR3 sequences, around 23% of which appear only once. The sequencing input was naive CD8+ T cells from blood, with Jurkat cell RNA spiked in. As to subset: FACS-sorted CD8+CD4-CCR7+CD45RA+ naive T cells. This clonotype originated in a human donor in good health. Some libraries in this study had Jurkat cell RNA spiked in. The chain joins TRBV12-5 to TRBJ2-3; 9 bases align to TRBD2. CDR3 DNA sequence: TGTGCTAGTGGTTTGGTAGCGGGGGGCTATATCGTCACAGATACGCAGTATTTT. The encoded protein is CASGLVAGGYIVTDTQYF.